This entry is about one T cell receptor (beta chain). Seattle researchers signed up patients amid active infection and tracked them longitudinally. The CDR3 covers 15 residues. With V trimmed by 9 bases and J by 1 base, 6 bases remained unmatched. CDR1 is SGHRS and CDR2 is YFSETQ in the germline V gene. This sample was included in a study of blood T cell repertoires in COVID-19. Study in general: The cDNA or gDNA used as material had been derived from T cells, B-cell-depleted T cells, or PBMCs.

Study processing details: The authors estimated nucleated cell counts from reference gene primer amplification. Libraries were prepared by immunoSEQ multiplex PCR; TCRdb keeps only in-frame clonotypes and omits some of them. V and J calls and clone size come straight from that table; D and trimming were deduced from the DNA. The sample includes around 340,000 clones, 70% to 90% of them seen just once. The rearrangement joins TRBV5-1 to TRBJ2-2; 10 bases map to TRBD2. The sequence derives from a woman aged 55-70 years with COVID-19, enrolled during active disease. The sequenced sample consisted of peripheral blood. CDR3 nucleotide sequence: TGCGCCAAGGGAATAGCGGGGGGGAACACCGGGGAGCTGTTTTTT. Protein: CAKGIAGGNTGELFF.